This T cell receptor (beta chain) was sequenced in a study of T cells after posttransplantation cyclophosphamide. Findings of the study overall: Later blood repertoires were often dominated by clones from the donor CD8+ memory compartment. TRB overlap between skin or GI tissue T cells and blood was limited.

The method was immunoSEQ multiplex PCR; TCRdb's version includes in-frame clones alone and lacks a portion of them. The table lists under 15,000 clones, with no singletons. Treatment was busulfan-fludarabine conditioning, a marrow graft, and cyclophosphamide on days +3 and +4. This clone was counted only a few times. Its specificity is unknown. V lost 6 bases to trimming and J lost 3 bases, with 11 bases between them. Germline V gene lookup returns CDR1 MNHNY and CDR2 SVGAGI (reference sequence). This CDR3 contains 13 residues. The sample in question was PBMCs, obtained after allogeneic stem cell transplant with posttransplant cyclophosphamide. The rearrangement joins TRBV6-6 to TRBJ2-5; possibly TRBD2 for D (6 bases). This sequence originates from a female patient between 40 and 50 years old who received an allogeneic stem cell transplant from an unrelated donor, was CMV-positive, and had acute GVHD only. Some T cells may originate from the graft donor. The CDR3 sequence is CASSPPGEETQYF. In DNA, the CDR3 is TGTGCCAGCAGCCCCCCGGGGGAAGAGACCCAGTACTTC.